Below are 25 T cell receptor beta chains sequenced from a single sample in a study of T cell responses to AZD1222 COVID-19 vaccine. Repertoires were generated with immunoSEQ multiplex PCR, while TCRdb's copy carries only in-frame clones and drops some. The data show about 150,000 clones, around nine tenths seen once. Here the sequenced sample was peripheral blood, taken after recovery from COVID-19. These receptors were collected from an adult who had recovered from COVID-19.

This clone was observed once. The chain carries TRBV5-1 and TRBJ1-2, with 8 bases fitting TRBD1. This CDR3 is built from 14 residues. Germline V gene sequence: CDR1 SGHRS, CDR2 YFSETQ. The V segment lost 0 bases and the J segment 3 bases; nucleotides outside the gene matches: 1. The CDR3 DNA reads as TGCGCCAGCAGCTTGGAGACAGGGGACTATGGCTACACCTTC. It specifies CASSLETGDYGYTF.

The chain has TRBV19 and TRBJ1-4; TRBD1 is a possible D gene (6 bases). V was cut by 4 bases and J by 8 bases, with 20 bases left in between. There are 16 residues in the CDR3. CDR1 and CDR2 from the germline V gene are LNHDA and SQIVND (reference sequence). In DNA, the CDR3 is TGTGCCAGTAGTACCATCGCGACAGGCCCCACGGAAAAACTGTTTTTT. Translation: CASSTIATGPTEKLFF.

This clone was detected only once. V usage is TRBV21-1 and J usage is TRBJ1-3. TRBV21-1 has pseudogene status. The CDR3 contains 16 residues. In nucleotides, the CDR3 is TGTGCCAGCCCTAGGAAAGGGGGGGCGCCTGGAAACACCATATATTTT. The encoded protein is CASPRKGGAPGNTIYF.

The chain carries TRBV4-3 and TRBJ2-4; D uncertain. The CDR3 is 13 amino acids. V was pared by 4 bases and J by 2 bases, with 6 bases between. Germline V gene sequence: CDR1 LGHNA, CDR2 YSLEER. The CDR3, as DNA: TGCGCCAGCAGCCCTGGAACCAAAAACATTCAGTACTTC. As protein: CASSPGTKNIQYF.

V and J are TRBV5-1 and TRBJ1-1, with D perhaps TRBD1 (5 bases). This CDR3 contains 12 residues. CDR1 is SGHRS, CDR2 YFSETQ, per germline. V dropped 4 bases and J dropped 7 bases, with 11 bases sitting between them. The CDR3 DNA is TGCGCCAGCAGCGGCTCGGGGCTTGAAGCTTTCTTT. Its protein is CASSGSGLEAFF.

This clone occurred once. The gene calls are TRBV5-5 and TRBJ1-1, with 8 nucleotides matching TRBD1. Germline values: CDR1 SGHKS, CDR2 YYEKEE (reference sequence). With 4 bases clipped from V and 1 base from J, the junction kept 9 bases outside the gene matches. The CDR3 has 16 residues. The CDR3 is CASSLETGEWNTEAFF. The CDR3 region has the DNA TGTGCCAGCAGCCTAGAGACAGGGGAATGGAACACTGAAGCTTTCTTT.

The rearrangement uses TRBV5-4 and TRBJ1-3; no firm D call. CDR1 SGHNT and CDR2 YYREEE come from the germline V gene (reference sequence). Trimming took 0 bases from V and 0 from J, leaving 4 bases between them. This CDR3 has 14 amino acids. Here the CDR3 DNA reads TGTGCCAGCAGCTTGGGGTACTCTGGAAACACCATATATTTT. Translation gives CASSLGYSGNTIYF.

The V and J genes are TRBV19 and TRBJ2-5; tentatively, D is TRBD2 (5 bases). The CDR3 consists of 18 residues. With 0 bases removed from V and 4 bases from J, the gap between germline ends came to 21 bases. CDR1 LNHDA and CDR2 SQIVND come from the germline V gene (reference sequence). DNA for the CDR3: TGTGCCAGTAGTATAGATCTCGAAGGACTTAGGAGAACAGAGACCCAGTACTTC. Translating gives CASSIDLEGLRRTETQYF. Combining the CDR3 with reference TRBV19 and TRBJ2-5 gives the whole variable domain DGGITQSPKYLFRKEGQNVTLSCEQNLNHDAMYWYRQDPGQGLRLIYYSQIVNDFQKGDIAEGYSVSREKKESFPLTVTSAQKNPTAFYLCASSIDLEGLRRTETQYFGPGTRLLVL.

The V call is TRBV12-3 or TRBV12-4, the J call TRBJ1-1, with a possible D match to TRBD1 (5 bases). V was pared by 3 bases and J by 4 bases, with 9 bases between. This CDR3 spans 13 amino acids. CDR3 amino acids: CASSFFQGTEAFF. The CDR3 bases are TGTGCCAGCAGTTTTTTCCAGGGCACTGAAGCTTTCTTT.

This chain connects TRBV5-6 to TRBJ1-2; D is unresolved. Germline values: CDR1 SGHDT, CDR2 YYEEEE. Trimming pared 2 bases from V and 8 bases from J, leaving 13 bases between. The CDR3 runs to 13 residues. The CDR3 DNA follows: TGTGCCAGCAGCTTCTCCGGCTCGGGAGGCTACACCTTC. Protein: CASSFSGSGGYTF.

For the CDR3, the DNA is TGTGCCAGCTCACCCTTGGTTGCGCCGCTCCAAGAGACCCAGTACTTC. This translates into CASSPLVAPLQETQYF. The chain carries TRBV18 and TRBJ2-5, with no clear D. Per the germline V gene, CDR1 is KGHSH and CDR2 is LQKENI. Trimming removed 3 bases at V and 1 base at J, with 15 bases between. There are 16 residues in the CDR3.

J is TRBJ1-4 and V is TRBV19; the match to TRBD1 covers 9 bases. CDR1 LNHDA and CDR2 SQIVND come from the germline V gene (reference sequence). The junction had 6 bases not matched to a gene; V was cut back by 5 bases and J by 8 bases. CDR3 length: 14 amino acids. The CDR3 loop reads CASSRGQGSEKLFF. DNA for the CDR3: TGTGCCAGTAGTCGTGGACAGGGGAGCGAAAAACTGTTTTTT.

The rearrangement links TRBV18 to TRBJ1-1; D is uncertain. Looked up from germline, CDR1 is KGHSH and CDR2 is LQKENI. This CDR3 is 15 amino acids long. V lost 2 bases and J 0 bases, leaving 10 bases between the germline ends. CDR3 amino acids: CASSPDAQLNTEAFF. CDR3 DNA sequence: TGTGCCAGCTCACCAGACGCACAGCTGAACACTGAAGCTTTCTTT.

The CDR3 DNA follows: TGTGCCGCGTCGTCCCGCGGGGGGGAAGAGACCCAGTACTTC. It specifies CAASSRGGEETQYF. The chain recombines TRBV10-3 with TRBJ2-5, with 9 bases that match TRBD2. Per the germline V gene, CDR1 is ENHRY and CDR2 is SYGVKD. The CDR3 consists of 14 residues. V shed 11 bases, J shed 3 bases, and the junction held 10 bases outside the gene matches.

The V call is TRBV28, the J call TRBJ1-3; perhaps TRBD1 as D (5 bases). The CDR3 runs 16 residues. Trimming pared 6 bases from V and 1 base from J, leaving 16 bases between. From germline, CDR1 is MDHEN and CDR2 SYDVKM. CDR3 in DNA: TGTGCCAGCAGACTTCCGGGACCGGAATCTGGAAACACCATATATTTT. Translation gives CASRLPGPESGNTIYF.

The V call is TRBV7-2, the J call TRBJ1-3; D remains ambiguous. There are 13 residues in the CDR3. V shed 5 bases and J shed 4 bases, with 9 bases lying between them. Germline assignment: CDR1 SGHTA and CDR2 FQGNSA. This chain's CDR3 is CASSSTSGNTIYF. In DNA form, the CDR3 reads TGTGCCAGCAGCAGCACCTCGGGAAACACCATATATTTT.

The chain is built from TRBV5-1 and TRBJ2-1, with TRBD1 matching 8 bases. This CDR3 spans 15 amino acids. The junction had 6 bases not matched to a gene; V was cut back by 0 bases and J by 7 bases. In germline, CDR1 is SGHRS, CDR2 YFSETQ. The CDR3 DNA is TGCGCCAGCAGCTTGGACGGACAGGGAATTAATGAGCAGTTCTTC. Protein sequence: CASSLDGQGINEQFF.

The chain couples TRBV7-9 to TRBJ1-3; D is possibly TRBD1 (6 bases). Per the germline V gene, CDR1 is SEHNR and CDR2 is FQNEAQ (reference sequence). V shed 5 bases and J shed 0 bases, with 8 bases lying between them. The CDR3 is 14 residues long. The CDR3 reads CASSLGGSGNTIYF. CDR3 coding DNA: TGTGCCAGCAGCCTAGGGGGCTCTGGAAACACCATATATTTT. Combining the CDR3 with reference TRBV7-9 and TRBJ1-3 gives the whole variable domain DTGVSQNPRHKITKRGQNVTFRCDPISEHNRLYWYRQTLGQGPEFLTYFQNEAQLEKSRLLSDRFSAERPKGSFSTLEIQRTEQGDSAMYLCASSLGGSGNTIYFGEGSWLTVV.

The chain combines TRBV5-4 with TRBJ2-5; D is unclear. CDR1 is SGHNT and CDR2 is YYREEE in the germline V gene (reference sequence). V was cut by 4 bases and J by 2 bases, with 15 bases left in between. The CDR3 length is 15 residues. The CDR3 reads CASSGVTFGQETQYF. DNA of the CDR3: TGTGCCAGCAGCGGAGTTACATTCGGACAAGAGACCCAGTACTTC.

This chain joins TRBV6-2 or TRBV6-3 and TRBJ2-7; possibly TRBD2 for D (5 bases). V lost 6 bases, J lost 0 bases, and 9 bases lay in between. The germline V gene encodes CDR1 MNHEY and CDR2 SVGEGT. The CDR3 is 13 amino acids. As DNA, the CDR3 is TGTGCCAGCAGCAAGGAGGCCTCCTACGAGCAGTACTTC. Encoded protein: CASSKEASYEQYF.

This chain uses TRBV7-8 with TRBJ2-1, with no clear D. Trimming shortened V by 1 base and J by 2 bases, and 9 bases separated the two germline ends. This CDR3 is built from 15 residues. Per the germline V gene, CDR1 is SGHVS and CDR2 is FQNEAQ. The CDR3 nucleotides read TGTGCCAGCAGCTTAGGGGTAGGCACCTACAATGAGCAGTTCTTC. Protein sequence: CASSLGVGTYNEQFF.

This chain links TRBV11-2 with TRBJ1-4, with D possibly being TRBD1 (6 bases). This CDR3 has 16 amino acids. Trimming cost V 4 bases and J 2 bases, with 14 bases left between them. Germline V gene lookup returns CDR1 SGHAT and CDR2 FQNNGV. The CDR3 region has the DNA TGTGCCAGCAGCTCCGGACAGATGAGTACTAATGAAAAACTGTTTTTT. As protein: CASSSGQMSTNEKLFF.

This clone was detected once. The CDR3 coding sequence is TGTGCCAGCTCCTCAGGGCTACTTGTCGGCTACACCTTC. Protein product: CASSSGLLVGYTF. The chain is built from TRBV18 and TRBJ1-2, with a possible D match to TRBD1 (5 bases). The V gene lost 6 bases and the J gene lost 8 bases, with 16 bases spanning the gap. CDR1 and CDR2 (germline): KGHSH, LQKENI. This CDR3 is built from 13 residues.

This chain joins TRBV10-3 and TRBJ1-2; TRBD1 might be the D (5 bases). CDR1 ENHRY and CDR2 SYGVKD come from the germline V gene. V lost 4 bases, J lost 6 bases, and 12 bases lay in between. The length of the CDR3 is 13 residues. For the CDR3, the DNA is TGTGCCATCAGTGTTGGGGGGTCCGATGGCTACACCTTC. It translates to CAISVGGSDGYTF.

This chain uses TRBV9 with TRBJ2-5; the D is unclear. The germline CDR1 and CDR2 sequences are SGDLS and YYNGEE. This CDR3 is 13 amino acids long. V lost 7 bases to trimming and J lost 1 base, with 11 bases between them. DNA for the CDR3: TGTGCCAGCGGTTTGGGCGGCCAAGAGACCCAGTACTTC. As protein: CASGLGGQETQYF.